What follows are 32 T cell receptor beta chains derived from one specimen sequenced in a study of control samples from healthy donors and cancer patients. Produced via immunoSEQ multiplex PCR; TCRdb's table is partial and in-frame only. The table records about 180,000 clones, 90% to 95% of them present only once. Input material: blood. Receptors originate from a young woman in good health.

CDR3: CASSFTGEKLFF. CDR3 DNA: TGTGCCAGCAGCTTCACGGGGGAAAAACTGTTTTTT. This chain links TRBV11-3 with TRBJ1-4, with D uncertain. This CDR3 region has 12 residues. V was clipped by 3 bases and J by 8 bases, with 7 bases between them. Per germline, CDR1 SGHNT and CDR2 YENEEA.

The chain uses TRBV5-4 and TRBJ2-3; 13 bases match TRBD2. Germline CDR1 and CDR2: SGHNT and YYREEE (reference sequence). J was trimmed by 4 bases and V by 0 bases; bases with no gene match: 11. The CDR3 is made up of 19 amino acids. The CDR3 protein is CASSLERTSGRRGADTQYF. As DNA, the CDR3 is TGTGCCAGCAGCTTGGAAAGGACTAGCGGGAGAAGGGGGGCAGATACGCAGTATTTT.

This chain connects TRBV9 to TRBJ2-2; maybe TRBD1 (5 bases). Looked up from germline, CDR1 is SGDLS and CDR2 is YYNGEE. The CDR3 loop spans 17 amino acids. V lost 2 bases to trimming and J lost 4 bases, with 18 bases between them. Here the CDR3 DNA reads TGTGCCAGCAGCGTCGAGGACATCGATCAAATCACCGGGGAGCTGTTTTTT. Protein sequence: CASSVEDIDQITGELFF.

The chain couples TRBV10-3 to TRBJ2-7; 10 positions agree with TRBD1. V lost 10 bases to trimming and J lost 7 bases; unmatched junction nucleotides: 7. This CDR3 has 12 amino acids. Germline V gene sequence: CDR1 ENHRY, CDR2 SYGVKD. The CDR3 here is CATGTGVGEQYF. Here the CDR3 DNA reads TGTGCCACCGGGACAGGGGTAGGAGAGCAGTACTTC.

This clone has more than one count but fewer than ten. The CDR3 protein is CASSPKGNPSSGNTIYF. The CDR3 nucleotides read TGTGCCAGCAGCCCAAAGGGGAACCCGAGCTCTGGAAACACCATATATTTT. V and J are TRBV7-3 and TRBJ1-3, with D possibly TRBD1 on 5 matching bases. Germline lookup yields CDR1 SGHTA and CDR2 FQGTGA. The CDR3 spans 17 residues. V was trimmed by 5 bases and J by 0 bases, leaving 17 bases between them.

The V gene is TRBV11-2, the J gene TRBJ1-4, with D possibly matching TRBD1 (5 bases). The germline gives CDR1 SGHAT, CDR2 FQNNGV. Trimming pared 5 bases from V and 5 bases from J, leaving 15 bases between. The CDR3 has 15 residues. CDR3 coding DNA: TGTGCCAGCAGCCGTGAGACAGCCTACAATGAAAAACTGTTTTTT. This codes for CASSRETAYNEKLFF.

This chain connects TRBV6-1 to TRBJ1-5, with 9 bases identical to TRBD1. This CDR3 has 16 amino acids. The germline V gene encodes CDR1 MNHNS and CDR2 SASEGT. The junction had 5 bases not matched to a gene; V was cut back by 3 bases and J by 2 bases. The CDR3 DNA reads as TGTGCCAGCAGTGACGAACAGGGGGCGGGCAATCAGCCCCAGCATTTT. This translates into CASSDEQGAGNQPQHF.

The CDR3 DNA follows: TGTGCTTCGGGCGAACAGCCCCAGCATTTT. It is translated as CASGEQPQHF. This chain uses TRBV6-5 with TRBJ1-5; no clear D gene. The germline CDR1 and CDR2 sequences are MNHEY and SVGAGI. This CDR3 is 10 amino acids long.

The chain combines TRBV6-5 with TRBJ1-4; 7 nucleotides match TRBD1. The CDR3 consists of 15 residues. CDR1 and CDR2 (germline): MNHEY, SVGAGI. V gave up 2 bases and J gave up 0 bases; unmatched junction bases: 0. The chain's CDR3 is CASSYGTATNEKLFF. The CDR3 bases are TGTGCCAGCAGTTACGGGACAGCAACTAATGAAAAACTGTTTTTT.

V and J are TRBV6-5 and TRBJ2-5, with a tentative D call TRBD1 (6 bases). The V end lost 5 bases, the J end lost 0 bases, and 10 bases lay between the germline ends. Germline assignment: CDR1 MNHEY and CDR2 SVGAGI. The CDR3 has 14 residues. This CDR3 is CASSPAGDQETQYF. CDR3 DNA sequence: TGTGCCAGCAGTCCTGCAGGGGACCAAGAGACCCAGTACTTC.

This sequence joins TRBV2 and TRBJ2-7; D might be TRBD1 (5 bases). CDR1 and CDR2 from the germline V gene are SNHLY and FYNNEI. This CDR3 is 11 amino acids long. V was cut by 8 bases and J by 3 bases, with 8 bases left in between. CDR3 sequence (DNA): TGTGCCAGCGCAGGGTACTACGAGCAGTACTTC. The encoded protein is CASAGYYEQYF.

This chain links TRBV10-1 with TRBJ1-1, with D hard to call. The CDR3 sequence is 15 residues long. V lost 3 bases and J 0 bases, leaving 11 bases between the germline ends. The V gene's germline CDR1 is WNHNN and CDR2 SYGVQD (reference sequence). This CDR3 reads CASSEGGRMNTEAFF. CDR3 nucleotides: TGCGCCAGCAGTGAAGGCGGAAGAATGAACACTGAAGCTTTCTTT.

The chain links TRBV19 to TRBJ1-6, with 10 bases matching TRBD1. With V trimmed by 6 bases and J by 8 bases, 7 bases remained unmatched. The CDR3 is 15 amino acids. In germline, CDR1 is LNHDA, CDR2 SQIVND (reference sequence). CDR3 loop: CASRQIDRGHSPLHF. DNA for the CDR3: TGTGCCAGTAGGCAAATCGACAGGGGGCATTCACCCCTCCACTTT.

The V and J genes are TRBV10-3 and TRBJ1-1; D remains ambiguous. V dropped 7 bases and J dropped 0 bases, with 9 bases sitting between them. The CDR3 consists of 13 residues. Per germline, CDR1 ENHRY and CDR2 SYGVKD. The CDR3 nucleotides are TGTGCCATCACTCGGAGCATGAACACTGAAGCTTTCTTT. Translation: CAITRSMNTEAFF.

V is TRBV3-1 (or the pseudogene TRBV3-2) and J is TRBJ1-4; D is unresolved. The CDR3 spans 11 residues. Looked up from germline, CDR1 is LGHDT and CDR2 is YNNKEL (reference sequence). Trimming cost V 3 bases and J 7 bases, with 3 bases left between them. The DNA of the CDR3 is TGTGCCAGCAGCCATGGTGAAAAACTGTTTTTT. As protein: CASSHGEKLFF.

This clone was recorded once. The chain carries TRBV27 and TRBJ2-4; 8 bases are a match to TRBD2. This CDR3 region has 12 residues. Germline assignment: CDR1 MNHEY and CDR2 SMNVEV (reference sequence). With V trimmed by 8 bases and J by 8 bases, 5 bases remained unmatched. The CDR3 bases are TGTGCCAGCTCCGGGAGGGGCCACATTCAGTACTTC. The encoded protein is CASSGRGHIQYF.

This clone was recorded once. The chain combines TRBV14 with TRBJ1-2, with 8 nucleotides matching TRBD1. The CDR3 has 13 amino acids. Trimming cost V 3 bases and J 7 bases; bases outside gene matches: 4. In germline, CDR1 is SGHDN, CDR2 FVKESK. This CDR3 is CASSHFGQGGYTF. The CDR3 DNA is TGTGCCAGCAGCCACTTCGGACAGGGTGGCTACACCTTC.

The chain couples TRBV18 to TRBJ2-5; 9 nucleotides match TRBD1. CDR1 and CDR2 (germline): KGHSH, LQKENI. V dropped 1 base and J dropped 7; count of bases not matched to a gene: 7. The CDR3 length is 15 residues. The CDR3 nucleotides read TGTGCCAGCTCACCACGCTCCGGGACAGGGAGGACCCAGTACTTC. Translating it yields CASSPRSGTGRTQYF.

The J gene is TRBJ1-2, the V gene TRBV7-9; 11 bases fit TRBD1. Trimming removed 1 base from V and 5 bases from J; junction bases left unmatched: 3. This CDR3 comprises 15 residues. Germline CDR1 is SEHNR and CDR2 is FQNEAQ (reference sequence). CDR3 loop: CASSLGTGGLYGYTF. DNA for the CDR3: TGTGCCAGCAGCTTAGGGACAGGGGGCTTGTATGGCTACACCTTC.

The gene calls are TRBV28 and TRBJ1-2; 8 bases are a match to TRBD1. The CDR3 spans 14 residues. Germline CDR1 and CDR2: MDHEN and SYDVKM. V lost 6 bases to trimming and J lost 3 bases; unmatched junction nucleotides: 6. DNA for the CDR3: TGTGCCAGCAGGGCGATGACAGGGGACTATGGCTACACCTTC. Translated: CASRAMTGDYGYTF.

The chain uses TRBV5-1 and TRBJ1-1; possibly TRBD1 for D (5 bases). The germline V gene encodes CDR1 SGHRS and CDR2 YFSETQ. V dropped 7 bases and J dropped 3 bases, with 19 bases sitting between them. This CDR3 contains 15 residues. This chain's CDR3 is CASAPGTPGDTEAFF. The CDR3 coding sequence is TGCGCCAGCGCCCCAGGGACTCCAGGAGACACTGAAGCTTTCTTT.

DNA for the CDR3: TGTGCCAGCAGCAAGACCGACAGGCCCTACGAGCAGTACTTC. Translation gives CASSKTDRPYEQYF. The chain uses TRBV6-5 and TRBJ2-7, with D possibly being TRBD1 (6 bases). Trimming cost V 6 bases and J 2 bases, with 14 bases left between them. The CDR3 runs to 14 residues. Germline V gene data show CDR1 as MNHEY and CDR2 as SVGAGI.

The V gene is TRBV24-1, the J gene TRBJ1-5; 8 nucleotides line up with TRBD1. Trimming cost V 4 bases and J 0 bases; bases outside gene matches: 10. Germline loops: CDR1 KGHDR, CDR2 SFDVKD. The CDR3 sequence is 18 residues long. The CDR3 bases are TGTGCCACCAGTGACCCTACAACAGGGGGGAATAGCAATCAGCCCCAGCATTTT. Translating gives CATSDPTTGGNSNQPQHF.

The chain combines TRBV11-2 with TRBJ2-5; 8 nucleotides align to TRBD2. Germline V gene sequence: CDR1 SGHAT, CDR2 FQNNGV. The CDR3 totals 15 residues. V dropped 6 bases and J dropped 2; count of bases not matched to a gene: 8. The CDR3 region is CASSQGGRIQETQYF. DNA of the CDR3: TGTGCCAGCAGTCAGGGCGGGAGGATTCAAGAGACCCAGTACTTC. The whole variable domain, remainder taken from reference TRBV11-2 and TRBJ2-5, is EAGVAQSPRYKIIEKRQSVAFWCNPISGHATLYWYQQILGQGPKLLIQFQNNGVVDDSQLPKDRFSAERLKGVDSTLKIQPAKLEDSAVYLCASSQGGRIQETQYFGPGTRLLVL.

This clone has only one observation. This chain uses TRBV3-1 (or the pseudogene TRBV3-2) with TRBJ2-5; D ambiguous. Germline loops: CDR1 LGHDT, CDR2 YNNKEL (reference sequence). Trimming shortened V by 1 base and J by 2 bases, and 8 bases separated the two germline ends. The CDR3 is 14 amino acids. The CDR3 DNA follows: TGTGCCAGCAGCCAAGCGGGCTTACAAGAGACCCAGTACTTC. Translating gives CASSQAGLQETQYF.

The chain carries TRBV5-1 and TRBJ1-4, with 9 bases matching TRBD1. The length of the CDR3 is 18 residues. Germline assignment: CDR1 SGHRS and CDR2 YFSETQ. The trim removed 0 bases at V and 3 bases at J, leaving 9 bases unmatched. For the CDR3, the DNA is TGCGCCAGCAGCTTGGAGTGGACAGGGGCTTCGGCTAATGAAAAACTGTTTTTT. Its protein product is CASSLEWTGASANEKLFF.

The chain has TRBV7-2 and TRBJ1-1; D perhaps matches TRBD1 (6 bases). Germline V lookup: CDR1 SGHTA, CDR2 FQGNSA. Trimming took 4 bases from V and 4 from J, leaving 10 bases between them. This CDR3 has 13 amino acids. The CDR3 bases are TGTGCCAGCAGCTCAGGGGTACCCACTGAAGCTTTCTTT. Translation gives CASSSGVPTEAFF.

The chain employs TRBV7-9 and TRBJ1-6; 7 bases align to TRBD1. V was clipped by 5 bases and J by 7 bases; unmatched bases: 5. CDR3 length equals 14 residues. Looked up from germline, CDR1 is SEHNR and CDR2 is FQNEAQ (reference sequence). As DNA, the CDR3 is TGTGCCAGCAGCCAGACAGGGACAAATTCACCCCTCCACTTT. This sequence encodes CASSQTGTNSPLHF.

V usage is TRBV19 and J usage is TRBJ1-1; possibly TRBD1 for D (5 bases). The ends were cut back, 7 bases at V and 6 bases at J, with 15 bases in the middle. Germline V gene data show CDR1 as LNHDA and CDR2 as SQIVND (reference sequence). The CDR3 length is 13 residues. CDR3 protein: CASKGSQWAEAFF. The CDR3 coding sequence is TGTGCCAGTAAGGGGTCGCAGTGGGCTGAAGCTTTCTTT.

V gene TRBV5-1 combines with J gene TRBJ1-2; TRBD1 aligns across 9 bases. CDR1 SGHRS and CDR2 YFSETQ come from the germline V gene. V lost 2 bases and J lost 8; bases outside the gene matches: 4. The CDR3 is made up of 13 amino acids. CDR3 sequence reads: CASSLQGAEGYTF. CDR3 in DNA: TGCGCCAGCAGCTTACAGGGGGCAGAGGGCTACACCTTC.

The genes are TRBV7-9 and TRBJ1-4; tentative D call: TRBD1 (5 bases). V lost 5 bases to trimming and J lost 5 bases, with 9 bases between them. This CDR3 has 13 amino acids. The germline V gene encodes CDR1 SEHNR and CDR2 FQNEAQ (reference sequence). CDR3 in DNA: TGTGCCAGCAGCATACGACAGAATGAAAAACTGTTTTTT. It translates to CASSIRQNEKLFF.

This chain joins TRBV28 and TRBJ1-3; D might be TRBD1 (5 bases). CDR3 length: 14 residues. Germline lookup yields CDR1 MDHEN and CDR2 SYDVKM. Trimming cost V 3 bases and J 4 bases, with 10 bases left between them. The CDR3 DNA sequence: TGTGCCAGCAGTTTGCAGGGTTCAGGAAACACCATATATTTT. Translating gives CASSLQGSGNTIYF.